The present entry profiles one T cell receptor beta chain with its context. Antigen: not known. The sample originates from a study of beta chain features in type 1 diabetes. General study results and limits: Cells expressing TCR highly could be over-represented by cDNA sequencing. PCR might preferentially amplify shorter templates, equally in patients and controls.

The CDR3 is made up of 15 amino acids. V gave up 7 bases and J gave up 2 bases, with 18 bases separating them. The germline gives CDR1 SGHRS, CDR2 YFSETQ. Expressed TCRB transcripts were sequenced because the entire RNA isolate underwent reverse transcription. Here immunoSEQ multiplex PCR was the method, and the copy in TCRdb shows in-frame clones only, minus some. The repertoire has 300,000 to 450,000 clones, around 12% of them found once; the top ten carry around 0.02%. Purities over 95% were achieved in all sorted populations. Sequencing was performed on naive CD4+ T cells from blood. The receptor's source is a man younger than 30 in good health. The chain couples TRBV5-1 to TRBJ1-2; D is unresolved. CDR3 in DNA: TGCGCCAGCCACCCGGTTGCAGGTGTGAACTATGGCTACACCTTC. This sequence encodes CASHPVAGVNYGYTF. The whole variable domain, filled in from reference TRBV5-1 and TRBJ1-2, reads KAGVTQTPRYLIKTRGQQVTLSCSPISGHRSVSWYQQTPGQGLQFLFEYFSETQRNKGNFPGRFSGRQFSNSRSEMNVSTLELGDSALYLCASHPVAGVNYGYTFGSGTRLTVV.